A single sample gave rise to the 29 T cell receptor beta chains below, sequenced in a study of blood T cell repertoires in COVID-19. Libraries were prepared by immunoSEQ multiplex PCR; TCRdb keeps only in-frame clonotypes and omits some of them. Counted here are 150,000 to 200,000 clones, under 85% occurring once; the ten biggest clones make up around 8%. Sequenced sample: peripheral blood. The source of these receptors is a woman in her sixties or seventies with COVID-19, enrolled during active disease.

J is TRBJ1-1 and V is TRBV7-9, with 7 bases fitting TRBD1. Trimming cost V 6 bases and J 5 bases; bases outside gene matches: 6. The germline CDR1 and CDR2 sequences are SEHNR and FQNEAQ (reference sequence). CDR3 length: 13 amino acids. The CDR3 here is CASSQEQGTEAFF. CDR3 bases: TGTGCCAGCAGTCAAGAACAGGGGACTGAAGCTTTCTTT.

The V call is TRBV7-2, the J call TRBJ2-7; 14 bases align to TRBD2. CDR1 is SGHTA, CDR2 FQGNSA, per germline. This CDR3 has 17 amino acids. V shed 6 bases and J 0 bases; nucleotides not matched to a gene: 7. CDR3 region: CASSQRLAGGSSYEQYF. The CDR3 DNA reads TGTGCCAGCAGTCAAAGACTAGCGGGAGGGAGCTCCTACGAGCAGTACTTC.

The rearrangement uses TRBV28 and TRBJ1-3, with D maybe TRBD1 (5 bases). Germline values: CDR1 MDHEN, CDR2 SYDVKM. The CDR3 has 16 residues. V lost 6 bases and J 0 bases, leaving 15 bases between the germline ends. The CDR3, as DNA: TGTGCCAGCAGCCCTACAGGTGTTAGCTCTGGAAACACCATATATTTT. It is translated as CASSPTGVSSGNTIYF.

This clone showed up just once. The V call is TRBV6-4, the J call TRBJ2-1, with TRBD2 identical over 8 bases. This CDR3 is built from 14 residues. Trimming cost V 6 bases and J 8 bases; bases outside gene matches: 9. From germline, CDR1 is MRHNA and CDR2 SNTAGT. The CDR3 DNA sequence: TGTGCCAGCAGCCAATCGGGAGGGTACGATGAGCAGTTCTTC. Its translation is CASSQSGGYDEQFF.

This clone occurred many times. The genes are TRBV24-1 and TRBJ2-3, with a weak D call TRBD1 (6 bases). Per germline, CDR1 KGHDR and CDR2 SFDVKD. The CDR3 runs 14 residues. The ends were cut back, 9 bases at V and 0 bases at J, with 12 bases in the middle. The CDR3 loop reads CATGLGHSTDTQYF. CDR3 coding DNA: TGTGCCACCGGTTTGGGACACAGCACAGATACGCAGTATTTT.

The rearrangement joins TRBV28 to TRBJ1-5; 8 bases align to TRBD1. Germline V lookup: CDR1 MDHEN, CDR2 SYDVKM. The CDR3 length is 16 residues. V shed 5 bases, J shed 7 bases, and the junction held 13 bases outside the gene matches. For the CDR3, the DNA is TGTGCCAGCAGTGATGGCGCAGGGGGCGAGAGACAGCCCCAGCATTTT. It is translated as CASSDGAGGERQPQHF.

There are a few counts of this clone. The chain employs TRBV6-5 and TRBJ1-6, with 8 positions matching TRBD1. V lost 6 bases, J lost 10 bases, and 8 bases stayed unmatched. The CDR3 consists of 14 residues. Germline CDR1 reads MNHEY; CDR2 reads SVGAGI. The CDR3 DNA reads as TGTGCCAGCAGCCCGGCGACAGGGGTCTCACCCCTCCACTTT. Translating gives CASSPATGVSPLHF.

This chain links TRBV10-3 with TRBJ1-2; D may be TRBD1 (6 bases). Trimming removed 6 bases from V and 3 bases from J, with 8 bases in between. Per the germline V gene, CDR1 is ENHRY and CDR2 is SYGVKD. The CDR3 contains 12 residues. CDR3 bases: TGTGCCATCAGCGCAGGGGACTATGGCTACACCTTC. It yields the protein CAISAGDYGYTF.

This chain connects TRBV28 to TRBJ2-2; 8 bases align to TRBD2. Looked up from germline, CDR1 is MDHEN and CDR2 is SYDVKM. The V and J ends lost 5 bases and 7 bases, in that order; junction bases with no gene match: 6. This CDR3 region has 14 residues. The CDR3 loop is CASSPTGGDGELFF. CDR3 bases: TGTGCCAGCAGTCCTACGGGGGGGGACGGGGAGCTGTTTTTT.

The table lists this clone with a count of one. The chain combines TRBV28 with TRBJ2-5; TRBD1 is a possible D gene (6 bases). The V and J ends lost 5 bases and 2 bases respectively, with 12 bases between them. CDR3 length equals 14 residues. Germline CDR1 MDHEN, CDR2 SYDVKM. Here the CDR3 reads CASSPPDRQETQYF. The CDR3 DNA follows: TGTGCCAGCAGTCCCCCGGACAGACAAGAGACCCAGTACTTC.

The chain has TRBV5-1 and TRBJ2-2; 9 bases are shared with TRBD2. The germline V gene encodes CDR1 SGHRS and CDR2 YFSETQ. Losses at the gene ends were 6 bases for V and 0 bases for J; bases not matched to a gene: 3. The CDR3 runs 15 residues. In nucleotides, the CDR3 is TGCGCCAGCAAAGGACTAGCGTCGAACACCGGGGAGCTGTTTTTT. This codes for CASKGLASNTGELFF.

The rearrangement joins TRBV5-1 to TRBJ1-3, with D possibly TRBD1 on 6 matching bases. The CDR3 consists of 15 residues. CDR1 is SGHRS, CDR2 YFSETQ, per germline. Trimming took off 2 bases at V and 2 bases at J, with 11 bases between the two ends. The CDR3 loop reads CASSLQGEPGNTIYF. The DNA of the CDR3 is TGCGCCAGCAGCTTACAGGGAGAACCTGGAAACACCATATATTTT.

This chain uses TRBV5-1 with TRBJ2-5, with unresolved D. This CDR3 is built from 12 residues. V shed 4 bases and J shed 3 bases, with 7 bases lying between them. The germline V gene encodes CDR1 SGHRS and CDR2 YFSETQ. The CDR3 sequence is CASSALEETQYF. CDR3 DNA: TGCGCCAGCAGCGCGCTCGAAGAGACCCAGTACTTC.

The chain carries TRBV7-9 and TRBJ2-1; D call uncertain. The CDR3 length is 13 residues. The V and J ends lost 2 bases and 10 bases respectively, with 12 bases between them. The germline V gene encodes CDR1 SEHNR and CDR2 FQNEAQ (reference sequence). CDR3 sequence: CASSLISPLEQFF. As DNA, the CDR3 is TGTGCCAGCAGCTTAATATCACCACTAGAGCAGTTCTTC.

The V and J genes are TRBV5-1 and TRBJ2-3, with 9 bases that match TRBD2. This CDR3 has 14 amino acids. V trimming: 5 bases; J trimming: 5 bases; junction bases outside the gene matches: 6. CDR1 and CDR2 (germline): SGHRS, YFSETQ. The chain's CDR3 is CASRISAGGDTQYF. The CDR3 nucleotides read TGCGCCAGCAGAATCTCAGCGGGGGGAGATACGCAGTATTTT.

This chain links TRBV24-1 with TRBJ2-3, with 8 bases fitting TRBD1. CDR3 length: 18 amino acids. V was pared by 4 bases and J by 1 base, with 12 bases of the junction left unmatched. The germline V gene encodes CDR1 KGHDR and CDR2 SFDVKD. In DNA, the CDR3 is TGTGCCACCAGTGACCCACGGGACAGGTGGGGAGGCACAGATACGCAGTATTTT. Its protein is CATSDPRDRWGGTDTQYF.

The chain uses TRBV19 and TRBJ2-7, with a possible D match to TRBD2 (5 bases). The CDR3 spans 14 residues. The germline gives CDR1 LNHDA, CDR2 SQIVND (reference sequence). V shed 4 bases and J shed 6 bases, with 16 bases lying between them. CDR3 nucleotide sequence: TGTGCCAGTAGTACCGGAGGCTACCCTTCCGAGCAGTACTTC. Translation: CASSTGGYPSEQYF.

The chain carries TRBV30 and TRBJ2-2; a weak D match, TRBD1 (6 bases). Germline V gene data show CDR1 as GTSNPN and CDR2 as SVGIG (reference sequence). This CDR3 is built from 15 residues. The ends were cut back, 2 bases at V and 5 bases at J, with 15 bases in the middle. CDR3 nucleotides: TGTGCCTGGAGTCGAGAAACAGGGAGAACCGGGGAGCTGTTTTTT. Encoded protein: CAWSRETGRTGELFF.

V is TRBV7-9 and J is TRBJ2-1; 8 positions match TRBD2. CDR1 is SEHNR, CDR2 FQNEAQ, per germline (reference sequence). V shed 4 bases and J 5 bases; nucleotides not matched to a gene: 10. CDR3 size: 16 residues. The CDR3 sequence is CASSSFGGSGNNEQFF. CDR3 nucleotide sequence: TGTGCCAGCAGCTCCTTTGGTGGTAGCGGGAACAATGAGCAGTTCTTC.

In this sample, this clone turned up once. V usage is TRBV24-1 and J usage is TRBJ2-5; D gene ambiguous. The V gene's germline CDR1 is KGHDR and CDR2 SFDVKD. The germline V and J ends were trimmed by 4 bases and 5 bases, with 10 bases remaining between them. There are 13 residues in the CDR3. The chain's CDR3 is CATSDSIIETQYF. For the CDR3, the DNA is TGTGCCACCAGTGACAGTATAATCGAGACCCAGTACTTC.

The J gene is TRBJ1-2, the V gene TRBV6-6; D gene ambiguous. CDR3 length: 11 amino acids. Germline CDR1 and CDR2: MNHNY and SVGAGI (reference sequence). Trimming pared 5 bases from V and 7 bases from J, leaving 8 bases between. CDR3 in amino acids: CASSPRVGYTF. DNA for the CDR3: TGTGCCAGCAGTCCACGGGTTGGCTACACCTTC.

This sequence joins TRBV5-4 and TRBJ1-4, with a weak D call TRBD1 (6 bases). CDR1 is SGHNT and CDR2 is YYREEE in the germline V gene (reference sequence). CDR3 length equals 14 residues. V lost 4 bases to trimming and J lost 8 bases, with 15 bases between them. Here the CDR3 DNA reads TGTGCCAGCAGCGTACTACGACAGGACGAAAAACTGTTTTTT. It translates to CASSVLRQDEKLFF.

The V and J genes are TRBV28 and TRBJ1-1; possibly TRBD1 for D (6 bases). CDR3 size: 12 residues. With 6 bases removed from V and 5 bases from J, the gap between germline ends came to 10 bases. Per germline, CDR1 MDHEN and CDR2 SYDVKM. The CDR3 DNA follows: TGTGCCAGCAGCATACAGGGAACTGAAGCTTTCTTT. It codes for CASSIQGTEAFF.

The rearrangement joins TRBV3-1 (or the pseudogene TRBV3-2) to TRBJ1-2; D is unresolved. The CDR3 spans 14 residues. CDR1 is LGHDT and CDR2 is YNNKEL in the germline V gene (reference sequence). Trimming shortened V by 3 bases and J by 4 bases, and 12 bases separated the two germline ends. The CDR3 DNA reads TGTGCCAGCAGCCACGAGGCCGGGGTCTATGGCTACACCTTC. Amino acids: CASSHEAGVYGYTF.

The chain employs TRBV2 and TRBJ1-2; D uncertain. With 7 bases removed from V and 5 bases from J, the gap between germline ends came to 14 bases. The CDR3 contains 13 residues. The germline V gene has CDR1 SNHLY and CDR2 FYNNEI. The CDR3 protein is CASNPMRDYGYTF. In DNA, the CDR3 is TGTGCCAGCAACCCCATGAGGGATTATGGCTACACCTTC.

The V gene is TRBV28, the J gene TRBJ2-3, with 8 bases identical to TRBD2. After removal of 5 bases from V and 2 bases from J, the junction contained 6 bases not matched to a gene. Per the germline V gene, CDR1 is MDHEN and CDR2 is SYDVKM. The CDR3 contains 15 residues. CDR3: CASSLGGLATDTQYF. The CDR3 coding sequence is TGTGCCAGCAGTCTAGGCGGACTAGCCACAGATACGCAGTATTTT.

V gene TRBV9 combines with J gene TRBJ1-3, with D possibly matching TRBD1 (5 bases). V lost 1 base, J lost 2 bases, and 10 bases lay in between. The germline V gene has CDR1 SGDLS and CDR2 YYNGEE. The CDR3 extends over 15 amino acids. This chain's CDR3 is CASSVSQGPGNTIYF. For the CDR3, the DNA is TGTGCCAGCAGCGTATCGCAGGGCCCTGGAAACACCATATATTTT. Full variable domain (remainder filled in from reference TRBV9 and TRBJ1-3): DSGVTQTPKHLITATGQRVTLRCSPRSGDLSVYWYQQSLDQGLQFLIQYYNGEERAKGNILERFSAQQFPDLHSELNLSSLELGDSALYFCASSVSQGPGNTIYFGEGSWLTVV.

This chain connects TRBV27 to TRBJ2-4, with a possible D match to TRBD1 (6 bases). The V and J ends lost 6 bases and 4 bases respectively, with 16 bases between them. The CDR3 loop spans 15 amino acids. CDR1 and CDR2 from the germline V gene are MNHEY and SMNVEV (reference sequence). The DNA of the CDR3 is TGTGCCAGCAGCTCGACTACGAGGGGGAAAAACATTCAGTACTTC. Its protein product is CASSSTTRGKNIQYF.

This chain joins TRBV3-1 (or the pseudogene TRBV3-2) and TRBJ2-7, with 9 bases matching TRBD1. V lost 1 base and J lost 3; bases outside the gene matches: 13. In germline, CDR1 is LGHDT, CDR2 YNNKEL (reference sequence). The CDR3 is made up of 18 amino acids. The CDR3 loop reads CASSQVPGQGLSFYEQYF. The CDR3, as DNA: TGTGCCAGCAGCCAAGTTCCGGGACAGGGCCTCTCGTTCTACGAGCAGTACTTC.